The 14 T cell receptor beta chains below all came from one sample that was sequenced in a study of T cells in Graves' hyperthyroidism and ophthalmopathy. TCR beta CDR3 region amplification was performed from RNA transcripts. Researchers ran a first-round RT-PCR on the TCR CDR3 using the HTBI primer set. TCRdb reprocessed the multiplex PCR reads via MiXCR and lists one record per CDR3 protein. This table has 450,000 to 700,000 distinct CDR3 sequences, about half appearing once. The sequenced sample was peripheral blood or thyroid tissue (not recorded which). The receptors were gathered from a woman between 18 and 30 years old with Graves' hyperthyroidism.

This clonotype was found many times. The chain joins TRBV7-9 to TRBJ2-7; D is tentatively TRBD1 or TRBD2 (5 bases each). CDR1 is SEHNR and CDR2 is FQNEAQ in the germline V gene (reference sequence). The CDR3 extends over 14 amino acids. V gave up 1 base and J gave up 5 bases, with 12 bases separating them. CDR3 residues: CASSLVGEGNEQYF. CDR3 DNA sequence: TGTGCCAGCAGCTTAGTGGGCGAGGGGAACGAGCAGTACTTC.

This clonotype was detected ten times or more. The rearrangement links TRBV5-1 to TRBJ2-2, with 10 positions matching TRBD2. Germline trimming cut 0 bases from V and 0 bases from J; bases unmatched to any gene: 2. Germline V lookup: CDR1 SGHRS, CDR2 YFSETQ. This CDR3 spans 17 amino acids. The CDR3 loop is CASSLGTSGANTGELFF. CDR3 nucleotide sequence: TGCGCCAGCAGCTTGGGGACTAGCGGCGCGAACACCGGGGAGCTGTTTTTT.

This chain joins TRBV4-1 and TRBJ1-1, with D possibly TRBD1 on 5 matching bases. The CDR3 runs 17 residues. Trimming stripped 1 base from V and 4 bases from J, with 19 bases between. Germline CDR1 reads MGHRA; CDR2 reads YSYEKL. The CDR3 loop is CASSQAAGRRGATEAFF. The CDR3 nucleotides read TGCGCCAGCAGCCAAGCCGCCGGCAGAAGAGGGGCCACTGAAGCTTTCTTT.

For this clonotype: The CDR3 does not end in the conserved phenylalanine or tryptophan, so this is likely a read error. No DNA is shown, since the ends of the CDR3 on it are uncertain; the CDR3 is the one TCRdb lists. CDR3: CASSIGTYVS. The rearrangement links TRBV19 to TRBJ1-1; TRBD1 is the table's D call, not checked against the DNA. Looked up from germline, CDR1 is LNHDA and CDR2 is SQIVND (reference sequence). The CDR3 numbers 10 amino acids, ends counted.

The chain links TRBV3-1 to TRBJ1-3; D remains unclear. This CDR3 has 12 amino acids. CDR1 is LGHDT and CDR2 is YNNKEL in the germline V gene (reference sequence). Trimming removed 3 bases at V and 3 bases at J, with 3 bases between. The CDR3 sequence is CASSQIGNTIYF. CDR3 coding DNA: TGTGCCAGCAGCCAGATTGGAAACACCATATATTTT.

Concerning this clonotype itself: This sequence may be a read error, since a much larger clone differs from it by one base. The rearrangement joins TRBV5-6 to TRBJ1-2; no clear D. Trimming stripped 2 bases from V and 6 bases from J, with 17 bases between. The CDR3 contains 15 residues. Germline loops: CDR1 SGHDT, CDR2 YYEEEE. CDR3 protein: CASSFFCRSTDGYTF. The DNA of the CDR3 is TGTGCCAGCAGCTTCTTTTGCCGGAGTACGGATGGCTACACCTTC.

This clonotype was seen many times. The chain links TRBV29-1 to TRBJ2-3, with 7 nucleotides matching TRBD2. The CDR3 is 14 residues long. Germline V CDR1 and CDR2: SQVTM, ANQGSEA. V was clipped by 5 bases and J by 0 bases; unmatched bases: 5. The CDR3 loop reads CSVLPGGSTDTQYF. The CDR3 DNA is TGCAGCGTTCTACCGGGAGGTAGCACAGATACGCAGTATTTT.

The chain couples TRBV29-1 to TRBJ1-2, with 12 bases fitting TRBD1. Trimming cost V 7 bases and J 8 bases; bases outside gene matches: 11. There are 14 residues in the CDR3. Germline CDR1 is SQVTM and CDR2 is ANQGSEA. This CDR3 is CSAPLWDRGPGYTF. For the CDR3, the DNA is TGCAGCGCCCCACTTTGGGACAGGGGGCCCGGCTACACCTTC.

The chain uses TRBV5-6 and TRBJ1-3, with a weak D call TRBD1 (6 bases). V lost 2 bases, J lost 4 bases, and 16 bases lay in between. CDR3 length equals 16 residues. Germline V gene sequence: CDR1 SGHDT, CDR2 YYEEEE. The CDR3 DNA follows: TGTGCCAGCAGCTTCGGGGGGCCCAGATCCGGAAACACCATATATTTT. The encoded protein is CASSFGGPRSGNTIYF.

Ten or more counts support this clonotype. This chain links TRBV24-1 with TRBJ2-7; D gene uncertain. The CDR3 totals 12 residues. Germline V gives CDR1 KGHDR, CDR2 SFDVKD. Between the trimmed V and J ends, which lost 4 bases and 7 bases, there was a span of 10 bases. The CDR3 protein is CATSDSLKEQYF. CDR3 in DNA: TGTGCCACCAGTGACTCCCTTAAGGAGCAGTACTTC.

The chain employs TRBV20-1 and TRBJ2-1; 11 bases are a match to TRBD2. The CDR3 length is 16 residues. Germline V gene sequence: CDR1 DFQATT, CDR2 SNEGSKA (reference sequence). V shed 3 bases and J 7 bases; nucleotides not matched to a gene: 11. CDR3 protein: CSARGLGLAALNEQFF. CDR3 bases: TGCAGTGCTAGGGGATTGGGACTAGCGGCTTTGAATGAGCAGTTCTTC.

The genes are TRBV7-9 and TRBJ2-5, with 9 bases aligning to TRBD2. V dropped 1 base and J dropped 4; count of bases not matched to a gene: 1. CDR1 SEHNR and CDR2 FQNEAQ come from the germline V gene (reference sequence). This CDR3 has 14 amino acids. As DNA, the CDR3 is TGTGCCAGCAGCTTAGTGCGGGAGGGAGAGACCCAGTACTTC. It is translated as CASSLVREGETQYF.

This clonotype turned up a few times. V gene TRBV7-9 combines with J gene TRBJ2-3; unclear D gene. With 1 base removed from V and 3 bases from J, the gap between germline ends came to 5 bases. Germline V gene sequence: CDR1 SEHNR, CDR2 FQNEAQ (reference sequence). The CDR3 is made up of 13 amino acids. The CDR3 reads CASSLVWTDTQYF. CDR3 DNA sequence: TGTGCCAGCAGCTTAGTCTGGACAGATACGCAGTATTTT.

This clonotype showed up many times. The chain has TRBV7-9 and TRBJ1-4, with 7 bases lining up with TRBD1. The CDR3 has 14 residues. After removal of 6 bases from V and 7 bases from J, the junction contained 8 bases not matched to a gene. The V gene's germline CDR1 is SEHNR and CDR2 FQNEAQ (reference sequence). DNA for the CDR3: TGTGCCAGCAGGGCAGGGGGAGCTGCTGAAAAACTGTTTTTT. The encoded protein is CASRAGGAAEKLFF.